This T cell receptor (beta chain) was captured in a study of blood T cell repertoires in COVID-19. The CDR3 consists of 15 residues. Between the trimmed V and J ends, which lost 4 bases and 5 bases, there was a span of 16 bases. Germline V gives CDR1 LGHNA, CDR2 YSLEER. Sequencing used immunoSEQ multiplex PCR; TCRdb keeps in-frame clones, though not all of them. This table has 150,000 to 200,000 clones, 75% to 90% appearing once. The V and J genes are TRBV4-3 and TRBJ2-3, with D perhaps matching TRBD1 (5 bases). The sample was peripheral blood. This clonotype was obtained from a human donor in a cohort sampled during active COVID-19. The CDR3 sequence is CASSRAQGEIDTQYF. Here the CDR3 DNA reads TGCGCCAGCAGCCGAGCGCAGGGTGAGATAGATACGCAGTATTTT.